Listed below are T cell receptor beta chains from one sample, sequenced in a study of Graves' ophthalmopathy and Graves' hyperthyroidism. Using its own MiXCR run on the multiplex PCR reads, TCRdb lists one record per CDR3 protein. The repertoire has hundreds of thousands of distinct CDR3 sequences, about 46% of them found once; the top ten carry less than 50%. The sequencing sample was made of peripheral blood. The receptors were sampled from an adult man with Graves' ophthalmopathy. Both conserved end residues are part of each CDR3. The D gene is left open where the match is weak. Clone sizes are given selectively: once, few, many, or a class where the clone is expanded.

>TRBJ2-7|TRBV10-3|-|-
CAPQRSGLEQYF
TGTGCCCCCCAGCGGAGCGGCTTAGAGCAGTACTTC
>TRBJ2-7|TRBV12-5|-|-
CASALGLYEQYF
TGTGCTAGTGCTCTGGGACTGTACGAGCAGTACTTC
>TRBJ2-7|TRBV29-1|once|-
CSVVSVRGAGTYEQYF
TGCAGCGTTGTATCGGTAAGGGGGGCAGGCACCTACGAGCAGTACTTC
>TRBJ1-2|TRBV7-9|-|TRBD1
CASSPGTGVGGYTF
TGCGCCAGCAGCCCAGGGACAGGGGTAGGCGGCTACACCTTC
>TRBJ2-7|TRBV7-9|-|-
CASSSGRDYEQYF
TGTGCCAGCAGTTCAGGACGGGACTACGAGCAGTACTTC
>TRBJ2-7|TRBV5-1|-|TRBD2
CASSSVSGGAYEQYF
TGCGCCAGCAGCTCCGTTAGCGGGGGTGCCTACGAGCAGTACTTC
>TRBJ2-3|TRBV7-3|-|TRBD1
CASPGQGGTDTQYF
TGTGCCAGCCCCGGACAGGGAGGAACAGATACGCAGTATTTT
>TRBJ1-5|TRBV20-1|-|-
CSASSRRGNQPQHF
TGCAGTGCTAGTTCACGGAGGGGGAATCAGCCCCAGCATTTT
>TRBJ2-5|TRBV7-9|few|-
CASRLGGTQYF
TGTGCCAGCCGCCTGGGTGGGACCCAGTACTTC
>TRBJ2-5|TRBV5-6|-|-
CASSFPGRETQYF
TGTGCCAGCAGCTTCCCAGGGCGTGAGACCCAGTACTTC
>TRBJ2-6|TRBV19|once|-
CASSIQGILSGANVLTF
TGTGCCAGTAGTATCCAGGGGATACTCTCTGGGGCCAACGTCCTGACTTTC
>TRBJ1-5|TRBV2|few|-
CASRDGLPFLSHQPQHF
TGTGCCAGCAGGGACGGACTCCCATTCCTCTCCCATCAGCCCCAGCATTTT
>TRBJ1-1|TRBV5-4|-|-
CASSSPDTNTEAFF
TGTGCCAGCAGCTCACCCGACACGAACACTGAAGCTTTCTTT
>TRBJ2-7|TRBV7-9|few|-
CASSSYPWVYEQYF
TGTGCCAGCAGCTCTTACCCCTGGGTATACGAGCAGTACTTC
>TRBJ2-7|TRBV28|few|TRBD2
CASRTSGVDEQYF
TGTGCCAGTCGGACTAGCGGGGTAGACGAGCAGTACTTC
>TRBJ2-3|TRBV24-1|-|-
CATSAPLADDTDTQYF
TGTGCCACCAGTGCACCACTAGCCGATGACACAGATACGCAGTATTTT
>TRBJ2-7|TRBV7-3|-|-
CASSQGAGTLGSEQYF
TGTGCCAGCAGCCAGGGAGCCGGGACCCTAGGGAGCGAGCAGTACTTC
>TRBJ1-5|TRBV20-1|few|TRBD1
CSARDGQGADQPQHF
TGCAGTGCTAGAGATGGGCAGGGGGCCGATCAGCCCCAGCATTTT
>TRBJ1-2|TRBV5-1|-|-
CASSLVVRNYGYTF
TGCGCCAGCAGCTTGGTGGTACGCAACTATGGCTACACCTTC
>TRBJ2-7|TRBV14|-|TRBD1
CASSWSGTAYEQYF
TGTGCCAGCAGCTGGTCCGGGACAGCCTACGAGCAGTACTTC
>TRBJ1-2|TRBV19|few|TRBD1
CASSDRGRVNYGYTF
TGTGCCAGTTCGGACAGGGGGCGGGTTAACTATGGCTACACCTTC
>TRBJ2-5|TRBV7-8|few|-
CASSFSPPGTQYF
TGTGCCAGCAGCTTCAGCCCACCTGGGACCCAGTACTTC
>TRBJ2-7|TRBV20-1|-|-
CSALRQGRAYEQYF
TGCAGTGCTCTCCGACAGGGGAGGGCCTACGAGCAGTACTTC
>TRBJ2-2|TRBV29-1|few|-
CSVGTANTGELFF
TGCAGCGTTGGGACTGCGAACACCGGGGAGCTGTTTTTT
>TRBJ2-7|TRBV29-1|many|-
CSVEGQASTYEQYF
TGCAGCGTTGAAGGTCAGGCTTCGACCTACGAGCAGTACTTC
>TRBJ1-1|TRBV7-9|few|-
CASSFGEPMNTEAFF
TGTGCCAGCAGCTTTGGAGAGCCTATGAACACTGAAGCTTTCTTT
>TRBJ1-5|TRBV20-1|-|TRBD1
CSARRGQNNQPQHF
TGCAGTGCTAGAAGGGGGCAAAACAATCAGCCCCAGCATTTT
>TRBJ2-2|TRBV7-9|few|-
CASSRGSPGELFF
TGTGCCAGCAGCCGCGGGTCTCCCGGGGAGCTGTTTTTT